A selection of T cell receptor beta chains follows, all from one sample in a study of T-cell reconstitution after alpha-beta-depleted transplantation in children. Via MiXCR, TCRdb re-called the PCR reads, giving one row per CDR3 protein. The sample carries a few hundred thousand distinct CDR3 sequences, roughly 23% recorded once. The specimen comprised PBMCs, sampled before TCRalphabeta/CD19-depleted stem cell transplant. The receptors were sampled from a girl aged 2 to 9 with Fanconi anemia, due to receive a stem cell transplant. Both conserved end residues are part of each CDR3. D genes are given only for firm matches. Clone size is not always given. Where it is, it says once, few, many or a class for expanded clones.

cdr3_aa cdr3_nt v_call clone_size cdr3_length d_call j_call
CASSLDGQGLTYEQYF TGTGCCAGCAGCTTAGACGGACAGGGTCTTACCTACGAGCAGTACTTC TRBV7-9 NA 16 TRBD1 TRBJ2-7
CASSLLGYNEQFF TGCGCCAGCAGCTTGCTAGGTTACAATGAGCAGTTCTTC TRBV5-1 many 13 NA TRBJ2-1
CASSDFGLVQYF TGTGCCAGCAGTGATTTTGGACTGGTACAGTACTTC TRBV25-1 NA 12 NA TRBJ2-7
CSAEPTGGTYNEQFF TGCAGTGCGGAACCCACAGGGGGGACCTACAATGAGCAGTTCTTC TRBV20-1 many 15 TRBD1 TRBJ2-1
CAWSVREQFF TGTGCCTGGAGTGTAAGGGAGCAGTTCTTC TRBV30 few 10 NA TRBJ2-1
CSASGIGIFPGELFF TGCAGTGCTAGTGGAATTGGGATCTTCCCCGGGGAGCTGTTTTTT TRBV20-1 NA 15 NA TRBJ2-2
CASSPGLASAEQYF TGTGCCAGCAGCCCAGGACTAGCGTCTGCCGAGCAGTACTTC TRBV7-6 many 14 TRBD2 TRBJ2-7
CSVLKGTDTQYF TGCAGCGTTTTGAAGGGCACAGATACGCAGTATTTT TRBV29-1 few 12 NA TRBJ2-3
CSATTGAQPQHF TGCAGTGCTACCACAGGGGCTCAGCCCCAGCATTTT TRBV20-1 many 12 TRBD1 TRBJ1-5
CASSQDLTSRSYNEQFF TGTGCCAGCAGCCAAGACCTCACTAGCCGCTCCTACAATGAGCAGTTCTTC TRBV4-2 many 17 NA TRBJ2-1
CASSEGWDSYGYTF TGTGCCAGCAGTGAAGGGTGGGACAGCTATGGCTACACCTTC TRBV25-1 few 14 TRBD1 TRBJ1-2
CASSDDYFLDRVNYGYTF TGCGCCAGCAGCGACGACTACTTTCTGGACAGGGTCAACTATGGCTACACCTTC TRBV5-1 many 18 TRBD1 TRBJ1-2
CSVEPGVRDTQYF TGCAGCGTTGAACCGGGGGTACGGGATACGCAGTATTTT TRBV29-1 few 13 NA TRBJ2-3
CASSFGPRTNQGQITQETQYF TGTGCCAGCAGCTTTGGCCCGAGAACAAATCAGGGACAGATTACCCAAGAGACCCAGTACTTC TRBV11-2 NA 21 TRBD1 TRBJ2-5
CSARGGDRGHEQYF TGCAGTGCTAGAGGGGGGGACAGGGGCCACGAGCAGTACTTC TRBV20-1 NA 14 TRBD1 TRBJ2-7
CSVGGHLNTEAFF TGCAGCGTTGGGGGACATCTGAACACTGAAGCTTTCTTT TRBV29-1 NA 13 NA TRBJ1-1
CASSSGGMSSYNEQFF TGCGCCAGCAGCTCAGGCGGGATGAGCTCCTACAATGAGCAGTTCTTC TRBV5-1 many 16 NA TRBJ2-1
CASSLTPAYEQYF TGTGCCAGCAGCTTAACCCCAGCCTACGAGCAGTACTTC TRBV7-3 many 13 NA TRBJ2-7
CANAGLAGNEQFF TGTGCCAACGCGGGACTAGCAGGGAATGAGCAGTTCTTC TRBV10-3 many 13 TRBD2 TRBJ2-1
CSVLPTIPTDTQYF TGCAGCGTCTTACCAACTATTCCCACAGATACGCAGTATTTT TRBV29-1 NA 14 NA TRBJ2-3
CAIMGQRQETQYF TGTGCCATCATGGGGCAGCGTCAAGAGACCCAGTACTTC TRBV10-3 NA 13 NA TRBJ2-5
CASSQQGPQPQHF TGTGCCAGCAGTCAACAGGGGCCTCAGCCCCAGCATTTT TRBV6-2/TRBV6-3 NA 13 TRBD1 TRBJ1-5
CASSLMNTEAFF TGTGCCAGCAGCTTAATGAACACTGAAGCTTTCTTT TRBV5-5 few 12 NA TRBJ1-1
CASSQDLTRRQYF TGTGCCAGCAGCCAAGATTTGACTAGAAGGCAGTATTTT TRBV14 NA 13 NA TRBJ2-3
CASSLIAGGETQYF TGTGCCAGCAGCTTAATTGCAGGGGGAGAGACCCAGTACTTC TRBV7-3 NA 14 TRBD1 TRBJ2-5
CASSYPAGTTDTQYF TGCGCCAGCAGCTATCCTGCGGGGACCACAGATACGCAGTATTTT TRBV4-1 NA 15 NA TRBJ2-3
CASSLERVDSYEQYF TGCGCCAGCAGCTTGGAACGGGTAGACTCCTACGAGCAGTACTTC TRBV5-1 many 15 NA TRBJ2-7
CASSFPGDTGELFF TGTGCCAGCAGTTTTCCAGGGGACACCGGGGAGCTGTTTTTT TRBV28 few 14 NA TRBJ2-2
CSVPAGSSYNEQFF TGCAGCGTTCCAGCGGGGAGCTCCTACAATGAGCAGTTCTTC TRBV29-1 few 14 TRBD2 TRBJ2-1
CASSKPDDSNTQYF TGTGCCAGCAGCAAGCCCGATGACTCGAATACGCAGTATTTT TRBV28 NA 14 NA TRBJ2-3
CASSLAGGVNEQFF TGTGCCAGCAGCTTAGCGGGAGGCGTCAATGAGCAGTTCTTC TRBV7-6 NA 14 NA TRBJ2-1
CASRLVQETQYF TGTGCCAGCAGACTAGTTCAAGAGACCCAGTACTTC TRBV6-2/TRBV6-3 NA 12 NA TRBJ2-5
CASSNRDGTYEQYF TGCGCCAGCAGCAACCGGGACGGGACCTACGAGCAGTACTTC TRBV5-1 many 14 NA TRBJ2-7
CASSESGIDTGELFF TGTGCCAGCAGTGAGTCTGGGATCGACACCGGGGAGCTGTTTTTT TRBV2 NA 15 NA TRBJ2-2
CASSTRDRINNEQFF TGCGCCAGCAGCACACGGGACAGGATTAACAATGAGCAGTTCTTC TRBV5-1 many 15 TRBD1 TRBJ2-1
CASSEGGGSTYEQYF TGTGCCAGCAGTGAAGGCGGAGGATCGACCTACGAGCAGTACTTC TRBV2 many 15 NA TRBJ2-7
CSASGGAFF TGCAGTGCTAGTGGTGGGGCTTTCTTT TRBV20-1 few 9 NA TRBJ1-1
CAISESRGNTEAFF TGTGCCATCAGTGAGTCGCGGGGGAATACTGAAGCTTTCTTT TRBV10-3 many 14 NA TRBJ1-1
CASSLGDFGKNIQYF TGTGCCAGCAGTTTAGGCGACTTTGGCAAAAACATTCAGTACTTC TRBV28 NA 15 NA TRBJ2-4
CASSISSPRDEQFF TGTGCCAGTAGTATCTCCAGCCCTAGGGATGAGCAGTTCTTC TRBV19 NA 14 NA TRBJ2-1
CSARDGRPRTQYF TGCAGTGCTAGAGATGGGCGGCCTAGAACCCAGTACTTC TRBV20-1 few 13 NA TRBJ2-5
CSVTGGRGTNTEAFF TGCAGCGTTACGGGGGGGAGGGGAACGAACACTGAAGCTTTCTTT TRBV29-1 NA 15 NA TRBJ1-1
CASRAQTNTEAFF TGTGCCAGCAGGGCACAGACGAACACTGAAGCTTTCTTT TRBV2 NA 13 NA TRBJ1-1